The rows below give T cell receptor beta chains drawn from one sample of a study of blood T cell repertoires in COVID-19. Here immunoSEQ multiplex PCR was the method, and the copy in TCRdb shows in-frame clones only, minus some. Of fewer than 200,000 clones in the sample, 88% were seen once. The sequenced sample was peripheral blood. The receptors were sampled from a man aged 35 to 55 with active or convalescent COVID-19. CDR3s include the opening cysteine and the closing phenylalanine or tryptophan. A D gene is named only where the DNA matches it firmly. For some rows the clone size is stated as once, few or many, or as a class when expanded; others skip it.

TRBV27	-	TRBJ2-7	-	CASSLFLGTPMNEQYF	TGTGCCAGCAGTTTATTTCTAGGGACTCCGATGAACGAGCAGTACTTC
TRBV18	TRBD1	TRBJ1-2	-	CASSPRDRKDGYTF	TGTGCCAGCTCACCCCGGGACAGGAAAGATGGCTACACCTTC
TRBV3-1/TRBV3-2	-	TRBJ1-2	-	CASSQDMSFPGYTF	TGTGCCAGCAGCCAAGATATGAGTTTTCCGGGCTACACCTTC
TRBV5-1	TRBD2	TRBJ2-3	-	CASSSATSGRSQDTQYF	TGCGCCAGCAGCTCCGCAACTAGCGGGAGATCCCAAGATACGCAGTATTTT
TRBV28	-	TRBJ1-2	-	CASSLSGDYGYTF	TGTGCCAGCAGTTTGTCAGGGGACTATGGCTACACCTTC
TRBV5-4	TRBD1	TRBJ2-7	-	CASSLGPFTGGSEQYF	TGTGCCAGCAGCTTGGGGCCATTTACAGGGGGGAGTGAGCAGTACTTC
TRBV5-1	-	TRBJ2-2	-	CASSPRTTNTGELFF	TGCGCCAGCAGCCCTCGGACTACAAACACCGGGGAGCTGTTTTTT
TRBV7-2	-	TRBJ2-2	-	CASTPVVSGNTGELFF	TGTGCCAGCACCCCGGTGGTTAGCGGGAACACCGGGGAGCTGTTTTTT
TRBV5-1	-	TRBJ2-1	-	CASSLEGGTNYNEQFF	TGCGCCAGCAGCTTGGAAGGCGGAACCAATTACAATGAGCAGTTCTTC
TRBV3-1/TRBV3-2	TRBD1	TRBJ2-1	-	CASSPHRGTGGSNEQFF	TGTGCCAGCAGCCCCCACCGGGGGACAGGGGGTTCCAATGAGCAGTTCTTC
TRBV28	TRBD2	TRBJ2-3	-	CASSSLAGGHTDTQYF	TGTGCCAGCAGTTCCCTAGCGGGAGGGCACACAGATACGCAGTATTTT
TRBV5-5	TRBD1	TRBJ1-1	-	CASSLGRQGSTEAFF	TGTGCCAGCAGCTTGGGGAGACAGGGGAGCACTGAAGCTTTCTTT
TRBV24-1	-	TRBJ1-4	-	CATSDARGSNEKLFF	TGTGCCACCAGTGATGCACGGGGTTCTAATGAAAAACTGTTTTTT
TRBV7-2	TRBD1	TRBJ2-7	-	CASSLGQGSSYEQYF	TGTGCCAGCAGCTTAGGACAGGGGAGCTCCTACGAGCAGTACTTC
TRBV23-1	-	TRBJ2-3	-	CASSPSGSSGNTQYF	TGCGCCAGCAGCCCCAGCGGTTCCTCGGGAAATACGCAGTATTTT
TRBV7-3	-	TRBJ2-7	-	CASSQMGPGSYEQYF	TGTGCCAGCAGCCAAATGGGGCCAGGGTCCTACGAGCAGTACTTC
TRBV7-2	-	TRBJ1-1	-	CASSPSWGAEAFF	TGTGCCAGCAGCCCCTCCTGGGGGGCTGAAGCTTTCTTT
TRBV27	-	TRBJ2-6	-	CASTIVGGSGANVLTF	TGTGCCAGCACCATAGTCGGGGGCTCTGGGGCCAACGTCCTGACTTTC
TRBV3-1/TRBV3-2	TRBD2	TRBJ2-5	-	CASSQQTSGRIETQYF	TGTGCCAGCAGCCAACAGACTAGCGGGAGAATCGAGACCCAGTACTTC
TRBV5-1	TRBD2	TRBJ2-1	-	CASSLGLAGGHEQFF	TGCGCCAGCAGCTTAGGACTAGCGGGAGGACATGAGCAGTTCTTC
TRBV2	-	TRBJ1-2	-	CASKGQGTVTYGYTF	TGTGCCAGCAAGGGGCAGGGAACAGTAACCTATGGCTACACCTTC
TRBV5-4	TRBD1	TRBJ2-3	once	CASSFRGTGVRNTQYF	TGTGCCAGCAGCTTCCGCGGGACAGGGGTGAGGAATACGCAGTATTTT
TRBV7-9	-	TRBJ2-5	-	CASRPQGQETQYF	TGTGCCAGCAGGCCACAGGGACAAGAGACCCAGTACTTC
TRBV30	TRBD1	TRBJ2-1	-	CAWTPGTGGHRNYNEQFF	TGTGCCTGGACCCCCGGGACAGGGGGCCATCGAAACTACAATGAGCAGTTCTTC
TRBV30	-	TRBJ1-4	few	CAWSAGGRGREKLFF	TGTGCCTGGAGCGCTGGAGGGCGCGGGAGGGAAAAACTGTTTTTT
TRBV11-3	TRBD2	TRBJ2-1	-	CASSPTRGFSGIGEQFF	TGTGCCAGCAGCCCCACCCGCGGGTTTAGCGGGATCGGTGAGCAGTTCTTC
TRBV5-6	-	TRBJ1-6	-	CASSLRSSYNSPLHF	TGTGCCAGCAGCTTGAGGAGCTCCTATAATTCACCCCTCCACTTT
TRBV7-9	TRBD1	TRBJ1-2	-	CASSSALNDRAAVNYGYTF	TGTGCCAGCAGCTCCGCTCTAAATGACAGGGCTGCTGTTAACTATGGCTACACCTTC
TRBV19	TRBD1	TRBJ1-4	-	CASNRGQLNEKLFF	TGTGCCAGTAACCGGGGACAGCTAAATGAAAAACTGTTTTTT
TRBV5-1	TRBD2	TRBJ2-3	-	CASSFQERGSTDTQYF	TGCGCCAGCAGCTTCCAGGAGCGGGGAAGCACAGATACGCAGTATTTT